The next 16 T cell receptor beta chains were all read from a single sample in a study of blood T cell repertoires in COVID-19. This table comes from immunoSEQ multiplex PCR, and its TCRdb copy is limited to in-frame clones, with some not included. Here the sample spans roughly 66,000 clones, approximately 84% being singletons. Sequencing input: peripheral blood. Receptor source: an older woman with acute or convalescent COVID-19.

This clone was recorded once. The rearrangement links TRBV5-1 to TRBJ2-1; D gene uncertain. The CDR3 covers 11 residues. Trimming stripped 4 bases from V and 10 bases from J, with 9 bases between. Germline values: CDR1 SGHRS, CDR2 YFSETQ. The CDR3 DNA is TGCGCCAGCAGCCAACGGTTGGAGCAGTTCTTC. As protein: CASSQRLEQFF.

This rearrangement joins TRBV4-1 to TRBJ1-1; 7 bases align to TRBD1. Germline V gives CDR1 MGHRA, CDR2 YSYEKL. The CDR3 spans 15 residues. V gave up 4 bases and J gave up 4 bases; unmatched junction bases: 9. This CDR3 is CASSPPMTGTTEAFF. CDR3 bases: TGCGCCAGCAGCCCTCCAATGACAGGGACCACTGAAGCTTTCTTT.

V is TRBV6-5 and J is TRBJ1-3, with TRBD1 matching 7 bases. Germline V lookup: CDR1 MNHEY, CDR2 SVGAGI. Trimming at V came to 10 bases and at J to 8 bases, leaving 8 bases not matched to a gene. The CDR3 is 12 amino acids. The CDR3 is CATKGQPHTIYF. In DNA form, the CDR3 reads TGTGCCACAAAGGGACAGCCGCACACCATATATTTT.

V usage is TRBV4-2 and J usage is TRBJ2-1; 7 nucleotides align to TRBD2. The CDR3 length is 16 residues. V gave up 1 base and J gave up 0 bases; unmatched junction bases: 3. The germline V gene has CDR1 LGHNA and CDR2 YNFKEQ. The chain's CDR3 is CASSQAGGGSYNEQFF. The CDR3 nucleotides read TGTGCCAGCAGCCAAGCAGGCGGGGGCTCCTACAATGAGCAGTTCTTC.

Only a few counts were recorded for this clone. The chain combines TRBV4-1 with TRBJ1-1; D uncertain. The CDR3 length is 15 residues. Germline V CDR1 and CDR2: MGHRA, YSYEKL. The germline V and J ends were trimmed by 1 base and 3 bases, with 12 bases remaining between them. CDR3 in DNA: TGCGCCAGCAGCCAAGTGCTGTGGCAGGACACTGAAGCTTTCTTT. Protein: CASSQVLWQDTEAFF.

The chain has TRBV7-2 and TRBJ1-2, with TRBD1 matching 9 bases. The V gene end was trimmed by 6 bases and the J gene end by 3 bases; junction bases not matched to a gene: 14. CDR3 length: 17 amino acids. Germline CDR1 is SGHTA and CDR2 is FQGNSA. CDR3 in DNA: TGTGCCAGCAGTCCTGGGACAGGGTGGCCAGGTGACTATGGCTACACCTTC. It specifies CASSPGTGWPGDYGYTF.

Relative to its sample, this clone is medium-sized (0.01 to 0.1%). Other nucleotide sequences from this sample produce the same CDR3. V is TRBV9 and J is TRBJ2-7, with 11 bases matching TRBD2. Germline lookup yields CDR1 SGDLS and CDR2 YYNGEE. The J segment lost 1 base and the V segment lost 2 bases, leaving 5 bases of the junction unmatched. The CDR3 contains 16 residues. CDR3 amino acids: CASSVSGLAASYEQYF. The CDR3 DNA sequence: TGTGCCAGCAGCGTTTCGGGACTAGCGGCATCCTACGAGCAGTACTTC.

As DNA, the CDR3 is TGTGCCAGCCCTCTGCCTCGCGGCACGAACACCGGGGAGCTGTTTTTT. Translated, it gives CASPLPRGTNTGELFF. The rearrangement links TRBV7-9 to TRBJ2-2; D is ambiguous. The V end was cut by 8 bases, the J end by 0 bases, with 16 bases between. The CDR3 totals 16 residues. CDR1 and CDR2 from the germline V gene are SEHNR and FQNEAQ (reference sequence).

This clone was seen at least ten times. The rearrangement links TRBV28 to TRBJ2-1; possibly TRBD2 for D (5 bases). CDR1 MDHEN and CDR2 SYDVKM come from the germline V gene. This CDR3 spans 13 amino acids. Deletions cut 7 bases from V and 1 base from J, with 8 bases between. CDR3 DNA: TGTGCCAGCACCGGACTGTCCTACAATGAGCAGTTCTTC. Translated, it gives CASTGLSYNEQFF.

The chain employs TRBV2 and TRBJ1-2; 7 bases match TRBD1. The CDR3 is made up of 16 amino acids. V dropped 6 bases and J dropped 4; count of bases not matched to a gene: 14. Germline lookup yields CDR1 SNHLY and CDR2 FYNNEI. The CDR3 here is CASRQGSIQGSYGYTF. The CDR3 bases are TGTGCCAGCAGGCAGGGGAGTATACAGGGGAGCTATGGCTACACCTTC.

The rearrangement links TRBV3-1 (or the pseudogene TRBV3-2) to TRBJ1-1; D unresolved. Germline lookup yields CDR1 LGHDT and CDR2 YNNKEL (reference sequence). The CDR3 consists of 14 residues. Trimming took off 4 bases at V and 2 bases at J, with 11 bases between the two ends. CDR3 sequence reads: CASSPPEFNTEAFF. CDR3 DNA sequence: TGTGCCAGCAGCCCCCCAGAATTTAACACTGAAGCTTTCTTT.

This chain links TRBV9 with TRBJ1-1, with D perhaps matching TRBD1 (6 bases). Germline loops: CDR1 SGDLS, CDR2 YYNGEE. Trimming removed 0 bases at V and 5 bases at J, with 14 bases between. The CDR3 extends over 15 amino acids. This CDR3 reads CASSVDDRTVTEAFF. In DNA form, the CDR3 reads TGTGCCAGCAGCGTAGATGACAGGACGGTAACTGAAGCTTTCTTT.

The CDR3 is CASSLTARTNEKLFF. The CDR3 bases are TGTGCCAGCAGCCTCACAGCTCGAACTAATGAAAAACTGTTTTTT. The rearrangement uses TRBV7-2 and TRBJ1-4, with D unclear. The CDR3 runs 15 residues. From germline, CDR1 is SGHTA and CDR2 FQGNSA. Deletions cut 5 bases from V and 1 base from J, with 11 bases between.

A few counts support this clone. The chain combines TRBV10-3 with TRBJ1-3, with TRBD1 identical over 8 bases. This CDR3 has 16 amino acids. V dropped 6 bases and J dropped 4; count of bases not matched to a gene: 11. Germline V gene data show CDR1 as ENHRY and CDR2 as SYGVKD. The CDR3 bases are TGTGCCATCAGCCGCCCTTTTGGACAGGGAGGAAACACCATATATTTT. Protein product: CAISRPFGQGGNTIYF.

This clone was counted between two and nine times. The chain carries TRBV5-1 and TRBJ1-1, with a possible D match to TRBD1 (5 bases). Trimming left V 2 bases short and J 6 bases short, with 14 bases between. CDR1 and CDR2 (germline): SGHRS, YFSETQ. There are 14 residues in the CDR3. CDR3 nucleotides: TGCGCCAGCAGCTTAGATGGGGGAGGGGCTGAAGCTTTCTTT. As protein: CASSLDGGGAEAFF.

The chain links TRBV30 to TRBJ2-5; a possible D gene is TRBD1 (5 bases). V lost 4 bases, J lost 1 base, and 7 bases lay in between. Per the germline V gene, CDR1 is GTSNPN and CDR2 is SVGIG (reference sequence). This CDR3 is 12 amino acids long. CDR3 amino acids: CAWKGFQETQYF. In DNA form, the CDR3 reads TGTGCCTGGAAGGGGTTCCAAGAGACCCAGTACTTC.